A selection of T cell receptor beta chains follows, all from one sample in a study of metastatic and nonmetastatic thyroid tumors. MiXCR re-clonotyped the PCR reads for TCRdb. Among approximately 16,000 clones listed, roughly a third were seen once. Sequencing was performed on tumor tissue. The receptors here all came from a male donor with papillary thyroid cancer or a benign thyroid nodule (not recorded which). Some clones in this sample may be carry-over from other donors' samples. CDR3s include the opening cysteine and the closing phenylalanine or tryptophan. Fields, in order: CDR3 protein, CDR3 DNA, CDR3 length, clone size, D gene, J gene, V gene. A D gene is named only where the DNA matches it firmly. Size tells how often a clone was seen (once, few, many) or the class of an expanded clone, and some rows leave it out.

CASSEGQGTGELFF,TGTGCCAGCAGTGAGGGACAGGGCACCGGGGAGCTGTTTTTT,14,many,TRBD1,TRBJ2-2,TRBV6-4
CASSRLSNTGELFF,TGTGCCAGCTCACGGCTTTCGAACACCGGGGAGCTGTTTTTT,14,NA,NA,TRBJ2-2,TRBV18
CASSYRESTEAFF,TGTGCCAGCAGTTACAGGGAGAGCACTGAAGCTTTCTTT,13,NA,NA,TRBJ1-1,TRBV6-5
CASSIVWADYGYTF,TGTGCCAGTAGTATCGTCTGGGCCGACTATGGCTACACCTTC,14,few,NA,TRBJ1-2,TRBV19
CASSFKETQYF,TGTGCCAGCAGTTTCAAGGAGACCCAGTACTTC,11,many,NA,TRBJ2-5,TRBV12-3/TRBV12-4
CASRGQNYGYTF,TGTGCCAGCAGAGGACAGAACTATGGCTACACCTTC,12,few,NA,TRBJ1-2,TRBV19
CASSYEAGLIYEQYF,TGTGCCAGCAGTTACGAAGCGGGGCTCATATACGAGCAGTACTTC,15,few,TRBD2,TRBJ2-7,TRBV6-5
CASSQVSGGLVNEQFF,TGCGCCAGCAGCCAAGTTTCGGGGGGCCTGGTCAATGAGCAGTTCTTC,16,many,NA,TRBJ2-1,TRBV4-1
CASSFGTHSEQYF,TGTGCCAGCAGCTTTGGGACACATAGCGAGCAGTACTTC,13,NA,NA,TRBJ2-7,TRBV11-3
CASSVVGSLSSGANVLTF,TGTGCCAGCAGCGTAGTCGGCTCTCTGAGCTCTGGGGCCAACGTCCTGACTTTC,18,medium-sized,NA,TRBJ2-6,TRBV9
CASSQRVPSSTDTQYF,TGTGCCAGCAGCCAGCGGGTCCCTTCTAGCACAGATACGCAGTATTTT,16,NA,NA,TRBJ2-3,TRBV2
CASSVRSSVGRTDTQYF,TGTGCAAGCAGTGTAAGATCGAGCGTGGGGAGGACAGATACGCAGTATTTT,17,NA,NA,TRBJ2-3,TRBV6-8
CSARIAGLRYNEQFF,TGCAGTGCTAGAATAGCGGGGCTAAGGTACAATGAGCAGTTCTTC,15,NA,TRBD2,TRBJ2-1,TRBV20-1
CASSPGSGTGVNEQFF,TGTGCCAGCAGCCCCGGATCCGGGACAGGGGTCAATGAGCAGTTCTTC,16,many,TRBD1,TRBJ2-1,TRBV9
CASSFREFGRVADTQYF,TGTGCCAGCAGCTTTAGGGAATTCGGGCGCGTAGCAGATACGCAGTATTTT,17,medium-sized,NA,TRBJ2-3,TRBV7-2
CASSKLAEASEQYF,TGTGCCAGCAGCAAACTAGCGGAGGCTAGCGAGCAGTACTTC,14,few,TRBD2,TRBJ2-7,TRBV6-1
CASSSGGQGHEKLFF,TGCGCCAGCAGCTCCGGCGGGCAGGGGCATGAAAAACTGTTTTTT,15,NA,NA,TRBJ1-4,TRBV5-1
CASSRGVRTDTQYF,TGCGCCAGCTCAAGGGGAGTTCGGACAGATACGCAGTATTTT,14,many,NA,TRBJ2-3,TRBV5-1
CASSQLSGIHSNSGYSF,TGTGCCAGTAGCCAACTATCCGGGATCCATTCGAACTCTGGCTACTCCTTC,17,NA,NA,TRBJ1-2,TRBV19
CASSWRVGHSTGELFF,TGTGCCAGCTCCTGGCGAGTGGGCCATAGCACCGGGGAGCTGTTTTTT,16,NA,NA,TRBJ2-2,TRBV12-3/TRBV12-4
CASSLAGSGTEAFF,TGTGCCAGCAGCTTAGCAGGGTCAGGAACTGAAGCTTTCTTT,14,NA,NA,TRBJ1-1,TRBV13
CASRDRARGTEAFF,TGTGCCAGCAGAGACAGGGCGCGGGGCACTGAAGCTTTCTTT,14,few,TRBD1,TRBJ1-1,TRBV6-1
CASSLGRGNQPQHF,TGTGCCAGCAGTTTAGGCAGGGGGAATCAGCCCCAGCATTTT,14,many,TRBD1,TRBJ1-5,TRBV27
CASSLLGHTDTQYF,TGTGCCAGCAGTCTTTTGGGGCACACAGATACGCAGTATTTT,14,many,NA,TRBJ2-3,TRBV27
CASSSGGNYGYTF,TGTGCCAGCAGTTCAGGGGGCAACTATGGCTACACCTTC,13,many,TRBD1,TRBJ1-2,TRBV6-1
CAGSSMGSGTSGREFF,TGTGCCGGCAGTAGTATGGGTTCCGGGACTAGCGGTCGTGAGTTCTTC,16,many,TRBD2,TRBJ2-1,TRBV28
CASSVGLNTEAFF,TGTGCCAGCAGCGTGGGGTTGAACACTGAAGCTTTCTTT,13,few,NA,TRBJ1-1,TRBV2
CASSEGRNEQYF,TGCGCCAGCAGTGAGGGACGAAACGAGCAGTACTTC,12,few,NA,TRBJ2-7,TRBV10-1
CASSLGTGGVEAFF,TGTGCCAGCAGCTTGGGTACAGGGGGCGTTGAAGCTTTCTTT,14,medium-sized,TRBD1,TRBJ1-1,TRBV5-6
CSALHQVGGPNYGYTF,TGCAGTGCCCTTCACCAAGTGGGGGGGCCTAACTATGGCTACACCTTC,16,NA,NA,TRBJ1-2,TRBV20-1
CSAPVSERGMRDTQYF,TGCAGTGCCCCTGTTTCGGAGAGGGGTATGCGAGATACGCAGTATTTT,16,NA,NA,TRBJ2-3,TRBV20-1
CASRTGGSGANVLTF,TGTGCCAGCAGGACAGGGGGCTCTGGGGCCAACGTCCTGACTTTC,15,medium-sized,TRBD1,TRBJ2-6,TRBV6-1